Below are 17 T cell receptor beta chains sequenced from a single sample in a study of shared clonotypes between healthy human individuals. The repertoire was sequenced with immunoSEQ multiplex PCR; TCRdb's copy has only in-frame clones and lacks some. The sample gives about 2.4 million clones, roughly 93% of which show up once; approximately 0.36% is in the top ten. The specimen sequenced was naive CD4+ T cells from PBMCs. Subset denoted: CD45RA+ positively selected. These receptors all come from a man between 18 and 35 years old in good health. Some clones in this sample may be carry-over from other donors' samples.

V is TRBV7-6 and J is TRBJ2-5, with TRBD2 matching over 11 bases. V lost 2 bases, J lost 2 bases, and 4 bases stayed unmatched. The CDR3 loop spans 16 amino acids. Germline assignment: CDR1 SGHVS and CDR2 FNYEAQ. The CDR3 here is CASSLQLAGVQETQYF. The CDR3, as DNA: TGTGCCAGCAGCTTACAACTAGCGGGAGTACAAGAGACCCAGTACTTC.

Points on this clone: Other DNA variants within this sample encode the same CDR3. The V gene is TRBV7-2, the J gene TRBJ2-7; 8 bases fit TRBD2. Per the germline V gene, CDR1 is SGHTA and CDR2 is FQGNSA. The V and J ends lost 1 base and 0 bases, in that order; junction bases with no gene match: 2. This CDR3 has 15 amino acids. The CDR3 region is CASSLESGSSYEQYF. The CDR3 bases are TGTGCCAGCAGCTTAGAAAGCGGGAGCTCCTACGAGCAGTACTTC. The variable domain in full, completed from reference TRBV7-2 and TRBJ2-7, reads GAGVSQSPSNKVTEKGKDVELRCDPISGHTALYWYRQSLGQGLEFLIYFQGNSAPDKSGLPSDRFSAERTGGSVSTLTIQRTQQEDSAVYLCASSLESGSSYEQYFGPGTRLTVT.

This clone was detected only once. This sample includes further DNA sequences coding for the same CDR3. The chain links TRBV5-1 to TRBJ2-5; 11 bases fit TRBD2. Trimming cost V 4 bases and J 5 bases; bases outside gene matches: 7. The CDR3 is 15 amino acids. CDR1 is SGHRS, CDR2 YFSETQ, per germline. The CDR3 here is CASSLLAGGGETQYF. The CDR3 nucleotides are TGCGCCAGCAGCCTCTTAGCGGGAGGGGGGGAGACCCAGTACTTC.

The chain joins TRBV27 to TRBJ2-7, with D unresolved. V was pared by 0 bases and J by 6 bases, with 12 bases between. Germline V gene sequence: CDR1 MNHEY, CDR2 SMNVEV (reference sequence). This CDR3 contains 14 residues. Here the CDR3 reads CASSLSRLVREQYF. CDR3 DNA: TGTGCCAGCAGTTTATCGAGGTTAGTCCGCGAGCAGTACTTC.

Note on this clone: At the DNA level, this CDR3 is encoded by other sequences in the same sample as well. The chain has TRBV5-1 and TRBJ1-1; possibly TRBD1 for D (5 bases). The CDR3 loop spans 14 amino acids. Between the trimmed V and J ends, which lost 2 bases and 1 base, there was a span of 9 bases. Germline CDR1 SGHRS, CDR2 YFSETQ. The CDR3 bases are TGCGCCAGCAGCTTCGGCCAGGGGAACACTGAAGCTTTCTTT. This gives the protein CASSFGQGNTEAFF.

Details on this clone: This same CDR3 is encoded by further DNA sequences in the sample. J is TRBJ1-1 and V is TRBV18; D is unclear. CDR1 and CDR2 from the germline V gene are KGHSH and LQKENI. The CDR3 spans 13 residues. V lost 2 bases to trimming and J lost 0 bases, with 4 bases between them. The CDR3, as DNA: TGTGCCAGCTCACCATTGTTGAACACTGAAGCTTTCTTT. This encodes CASSPLLNTEAFF.

The V gene is TRBV11-2, the J gene TRBJ1-3; the match to TRBD1 covers 8 bases. The ends lost 5 bases at V and 4 bases at J; junction bases unmatched: 7. CDR3 length: 15 residues. Germline CDR1 reads SGHAT; CDR2 reads FQNNGV. DNA of the CDR3: TGTGCCAGCAGCCTTGGGACAGGCCCAGGAAACACCATATATTTT. It translates to CASSLGTGPGNTIYF.

This chain connects TRBV5-1 to TRBJ2-7; a possible D gene is TRBD2 (6 bases). The germline CDR1 and CDR2 sequences are SGHRS and YFSETQ. The CDR3 runs 19 residues. Trimming removed 3 bases from V and 6 bases from J, with 31 bases in between. The CDR3 DNA sequence: TGCGCCAGCAGCTGGCCTTCGGAGGGGCGCGAGACTAGTAGCTCCGAGCAGTACTTC. Encoded protein: CASSWPSEGRETSSSEQYF.

J is TRBJ2-5 and V is TRBV5-1; 15 nucleotides align to TRBD2. J gave up 5 bases and V 1 base, and 3 bases lay outside the gene matches. Germline V gives CDR1 SGHRS, CDR2 YFSETQ. The CDR3 consists of 16 residues. The CDR3 DNA reads TGCGCCAGCAGCTTGTTCGGGACTAGCGGGGGGGAGACCCAGTACTTC. Encoded protein: CASSLFGTSGGETQYF. Based on the CDR3 plus reference TRBV5-1 and TRBJ2-5, the full variable domain is KAGVTQTPRYLIKTRGQQVTLSCSPISGHRSVSWYQQTPGQGLQFLFEYFSETQRNKGNFPGRFSGRQFSNSRSEMNVSTLELGDSALYLCASSLFGTSGGETQYFGPGTRLLVL.

V and J are TRBV6-5 and TRBJ2-7; TRBD1 matches 11 bases. The V gene end was trimmed by 5 bases and the J gene end by 4 bases; junction bases not matched to a gene: 7. Germline assignment: CDR1 MNHEY and CDR2 SVGAGI. This CDR3 is built from 15 residues. The CDR3 is CASSGRTGGRYEQYF. CDR3 nucleotides: TGTGCCAGCAGTGGGAGGACAGGGGGCAGGTACGAGCAGTACTTC.

This clone has just a few counts. This chain connects TRBV28 to TRBJ1-5; no clear D. The V end lost 3 bases, the J end lost 7 bases, and 13 bases lay between the germline ends. The CDR3 runs 14 residues. Germline loops: CDR1 MDHEN, CDR2 SYDVKM. The CDR3 is CASSFQYEEQPQHF. The CDR3 DNA reads as TGTGCCAGCAGTTTCCAATACGAGGAACAGCCCCAGCATTTT. The full variable domain, completed using reference TRBV28 and TRBJ1-5, is DVKVTQSSRYLVKRTGEKVFLECVQDMDHENMFWYRQDPGLGLRLIYFSYDVKMKEKGDIPEGYSVSREKKERFSLILESASTNQTSMYLCASSFQYEEQPQHFGDGTRLSIL.

In its sample, this clone was seen once. The chain uses TRBV2 and TRBJ1-2; no clear D gene. Germline loops: CDR1 SNHLY, CDR2 FYNNEI. The CDR3 is made up of 11 amino acids. Trimming took off 4 bases at V and 5 bases at J, with 5 bases between the two ends. This CDR3 is CASSGSYGYTF. CDR3 in DNA: TGTGCCAGCAGTGGGTCATATGGCTACACCTTC. The full variable domain, with the rest looked up from reference TRBV2 and TRBJ1-2, is EPEVTQTPSHQVTQMGQEVILRCVPISNHLYFYWYRQILGQKVEFLVSFYNNEISEKSEIFDDQFSVERPDGSNFTLKIRSTKLEDSAMYFCASSGSYGYTFGSGTRLTVV.

The J gene is TRBJ2-1, the V gene TRBV7-9, with a possible D match to TRBD2 (5 bases). Trimming left V 2 bases short and J 6 bases short, with 17 bases between. The CDR3 has 16 amino acids. CDR1 SEHNR and CDR2 FQNEAQ come from the germline V gene (reference sequence). The CDR3, as DNA: TGTGCCAGCAGCTTACTGCAAAACGGGGTGGGCAATGAGCAGTTCTTC. Its protein is CASSLLQNGVGNEQFF. The whole variable domain, filled in from reference TRBV7-9 and TRBJ2-1, reads DTGVSQNPRHKITKRGQNVTFRCDPISEHNRLYWYRQTLGQGPEFLTYFQNEAQLEKSRLLSDRFSAERPKGSFSTLEIQRTEQGDSAMYLCASSLLQNGVGNEQFFGPGTRLTVL.

The chain has TRBV5-1 and TRBJ2-3, with D perhaps assigned TRBD1 or TRBD2 (6 bases each). Germline CDR1 reads SGHRS; CDR2 reads YFSETQ. This CDR3 is 16 amino acids long. Trimming took 5 bases from V and 1 from J, leaving 17 bases between them. CDR3 sequence: CASSDGGRGGTDTQYF. As DNA, the CDR3 is TGCGCCAGCAGTGACGGGGGCAGAGGGGGCACAGATACGCAGTATTTT.

In its sample, this clone was seen once. The genes are TRBV10-2 and TRBJ2-7; 7 bases align to TRBD2. CDR1 WSHSY and CDR2 SAAADI come from the germline V gene. This CDR3 has 14 amino acids. V trimming: 8 bases; J trimming: 0 bases; junction bases outside the gene matches: 7. As DNA, the CDR3 is TGCGCCAGCCGATGGGGCGGGAGCTCCTACGAGCAGTACTTC. Translating it yields CASRWGGSSYEQYF.

The chain links TRBV7-9 to TRBJ2-2, with D maybe TRBD1 (6 bases). The CDR3 totals 17 residues. Germline V CDR1 and CDR2: SEHNR, FQNEAQ (reference sequence). With 1 base removed from V and 0 bases from J, the gap between germline ends came to 12 bases. The CDR3: CASSLVRGSSNTGELFF. Written as DNA, the CDR3 is TGTGCCAGCAGCTTAGTCAGGGGTAGTTCGAACACCGGGGAGCTGTTTTTT.

This clone was detected once. The gene calls are TRBV5-1 and TRBJ1-3; 9 nucleotides align to TRBD1. This CDR3 is built from 15 residues. V was clipped by 0 bases and J by 3 bases; unmatched bases: 1. CDR1 and CDR2 (germline): SGHRS, YFSETQ. CDR3 region: CASSLGDRDGNTIYF. CDR3 coding DNA: TGCGCCAGCAGCTTGGGGGACAGGGATGGAAACACCATATATTTT. Combining the CDR3 with reference TRBV5-1 and TRBJ1-3 gives the whole variable domain KAGVTQTPRYLIKTRGQQVTLSCSPISGHRSVSWYQQTPGQGLQFLFEYFSETQRNKGNFPGRFSGRQFSNSRSEMNVSTLELGDSALYLCASSLGDRDGNTIYFGEGSWLTVV.